These T cell receptor beta chains were read from a single sample in a study of beta chain features in type 1 diabetes. Clones were read by immunoSEQ multiplex PCR, and TCRdb kept only the in-frame ones, dropping some. The sample contains roughly 160,000 clones, 7.5% to 9.5% of which appear only once. Sequenced sample: central memory CD4+ T cells from blood. The origin of the receptors is a woman younger than 35 with type 1 diabetes. CDR3s include the opening cysteine and the closing phenylalanine or tryptophan. A D gene is named only where the DNA matches it firmly. A clone size is listed for some rows: how often the clone was seen (once, few, many), or a class if it is expanded.

clone size	V gene	D gene	J gene	CDR3 protein	CDR3 DNA
-	TRBV5-6	TRBD1	TRBJ1-1	CASSLGTGKAFF	TGTGCCAGCAGCTTGGGGACAGGGAAAGCTTTCTTT
-	TRBV18	TRBD2	TRBJ2-3	CASSEVTSGGPHTQYF	TGTGCCAGCTCGGAGGTCACTAGCGGGGGGCCGCATACGCAGTATTTT
few	TRBV2	-	TRBJ2-5	CASSEPEAETQYF	TGTGCCAGCAGTGAACCGGAGGCGGAGACCCAGTACTTC
-	TRBV29-1	-	TRBJ1-3	CSVGGDSGNTIYF	TGCAGCGTTGGCGGAGACTCTGGAAACACCATATATTTT
-	TRBV7-2	-	TRBJ1-1	CASSGQLNTEAFF	TGTGCCAGCAGCGGGCAGTTGAACACTGAAGCTTTCTTT
few	TRBV30	TRBD2	TRBJ2-1	CAWIAGTSGSEQFF	TGTGCCTGGATAGCCGGGACTAGCGGCAGTGAGCAGTTCTTC
few	TRBV7-2	-	TRBJ2-2	CASSSSGVFTGELFF	TGTGCCAGCAGCTCGTCAGGGGTCTTCACCGGGGAGCTGTTTTTT
few	TRBV7-9	TRBD1	TRBJ2-1	CASSLYRGDEQFF	TGTGCCAGCAGCTTATACAGGGGCGATGAGCAGTTCTTC
few	TRBV7-8	-	TRBJ1-2	CASSLDAGYGYGYTF	TGTGCCAGCAGCTTAGACGCAGGGTATGGCTATGGCTACACCTTC
few	TRBV11-3	-	TRBJ2-3	CASSQGWENTQYF	TGTGCCAGCAGCCAAGGATGGGAGAATACGCAGTATTTT
-	TRBV19	-	TRBJ2-2	CASRRDANTGELFF	TGTGCCAGCAGGAGGGACGCGAACACCGGGGAGCTGTTTTTT
-	TRBV6-5	TRBD1	TRBJ1-5	CASSYGRGGNQPQHF	TGTGCCAGCAGTTACGGCAGGGGGGGCAATCAGCCCCAGCATTTT
few	TRBV18	-	TRBJ1-1	CASSQGGAGNTEAFF	TGTGCCAGCTCTCAGGGAGGGGCAGGGAACACTGAAGCTTTCTTT
-	TRBV9	TRBD1	TRBJ2-2	CASSDGTVNTGELFF	TGTGCCAGCAGCGACGGGACAGTAAACACCGGGGAGCTGTTTTTT
few	TRBV14	-	TRBJ2-7	CASSGLGERQYF	TGTGCCAGCAGCGGACTGGGCGAACGGCAGTACTTC
-	TRBV6-5	-	TRBJ1-2	CASSYPYLGDYGYTF	TGTGCCAGCAGTTACCCCTACCTGGGAGATTATGGCTACACCTTC
few	TRBV10-3	TRBD2	TRBJ2-1	CAISESSGGTYNEQFF	TGTGCCATCAGTGAGTCGAGCGGGGGGACCTACAATGAGCAGTTCTTC
-	TRBV6-6	-	TRBJ1-4	CASSYLEEKLFF	TGTGCCAGCAGTTACCTCGAGGAAAAACTGTTTTTT
-	TRBV6-5	-	TRBJ2-3	CASSYSLAWDTQYF	TGTGCCAGCAGTTACTCCCTAGCATGGGATACGCAGTATTTT
few	TRBV10-3	TRBD2	TRBJ2-1	CASIAGEGLSSYNEQFF	TGTGCCTCGATAGCGGGAGAAGGGTTGAGCTCCTACAATGAGCAGTTCTTC
-	TRBV2	-	TRBJ1-3	CASSTRREDSGNTIYF	TGTGCCAGCAGTACACGGAGGGAGGACTCTGGAAACACCATATATTTT
-	TRBV18	-	TRBJ1-1	CASSPDMNTEAFF	TGTGCCAGCTCACCGGACATGAACACTGAAGCTTTCTTT
-	TRBV6-6	-	TRBJ2-4	CASTSRGGKNIQYF	TGTGCCAGCACCTCACGCGGAGGCAAAAACATTCAGTACTTC
few	TRBV28	-	TRBJ2-7	CASSPRREQYF	TGTGCCAGCAGTCCTCGGCGGGAGCAGTACTTC
few	TRBV11-2	-	TRBJ1-2	CASSPRPAGLNGNYGYTF	TGTGCCAGCAGCCCACGCCCTGCGGGATTAAATGGGAACTATGGCTACACCTTC
few	TRBV15	TRBD2	TRBJ2-5	CATSRAPSHGGGQETQYF	TGTGCCACCAGCAGAGCGCCATCCCATGGCGGGGGACAAGAGACCCAGTACTTC
-	TRBV7-6	TRBD2	TRBJ2-2	CASRRTSNTGELFF	TGTGCCAGCAGGCGGACTAGTAACACCGGGGAGCTGTTTTTT
-	TRBV18	-	TRBJ1-2	CASSPPSGDGYTF	TGTGCCAGCTCACCACCATCAGGGGATGGCTACACCTTC
-	TRBV4-3	TRBD1	TRBJ1-2	CASSQAGGYGYTF	TGCGCCAGCAGCCAAGCAGGGGGCTATGGCTACACCTTC
-	TRBV10-3	-	TRBJ1-2	CAMGTASGNGYTF	TGTGCCATGGGGACTGCTTCAGGGAACGGCTACACCTTC
-	TRBV7-2	-	TRBJ2-1	CASSLVSGDYNEQFF	TGTGCCAGCAGCTTAGTGAGCGGAGATTACAATGAGCAGTTCTTC
few	TRBV28	TRBD1	TRBJ2-7	CASRIPGTGTAQQYF	TGTGCCAGCAGGATACCCGGGACAGGGACGGCCCAGCAGTACTTC
-	TRBV5-4	-	TRBJ2-5	CASRQGLREETQYF	TGTGCCAGCAGACAGGGTCTCCGCGAGGAGACCCAGTACTTC
-	TRBV28	TRBD1	TRBJ2-1	CASSFGQGRYNEQFF	TGTGCCAGCAGTTTCGGACAGGGCCGATACAATGAGCAGTTCTTC
-	TRBV25-1	-	TRBJ1-6	CARTVKLHF	TGTGCCAGGACAGTCAAGCTCCACTTT
few	TRBV7-2	-	TRBJ1-2	CASSLDRNSGGYTF	TGTGCCAGCAGCCTAGACAGGAACTCAGGAGGCTACACCTTC
many	TRBV5-1	TRBD1	TRBJ1-2	CASSLYPGQEDYGYTF	TGCGCCAGCAGCTTGTATCCAGGACAGGAGGACTATGGCTACACCTTC
few	TRBV25-1	TRBD1	TRBJ1-1	CASRGQANTEAFF	TGTGCCAGCAGAGGACAGGCGAACACTGAAGCTTTCTTT
-	TRBV7-2	TRBD2	TRBJ2-3	CASSFTSGGASTDTQYF	TGTGCCAGCAGCTTCACTAGCGGGGGAGCTAGCACAGATACGCAGTATTTT
few	TRBV30	TRBD2	TRBJ2-1	CAWSELREDNEQFF	TGTGCCTGGAGTGAGTTGCGGGAGGACAATGAGCAGTTCTTC
-	TRBV5-1	TRBD2	TRBJ2-1	CASSLGASGGENEQFF	TGCGCTAGCAGCTTGGGGGCTAGCGGGGGGGAGAATGAGCAGTTCTTC
few	TRBV19	TRBD1	TRBJ1-2	CASSISLGQGYYGYTF	TGTGCCAGTAGTATAAGCCTGGGACAGGGCTACTATGGCTACACCTTC
-	TRBV19	TRBD2	TRBJ2-7	CASSYTSGGTSSYEQYF	TGTGCCAGTAGTTACACTAGCGGGGGGACCAGCTCCTACGAGCAGTACTTC
-	TRBV7-9	TRBD2	TRBJ2-1	CASSHPTGTSGANEQFF	TGTGCCAGCAGCCACCCTACCGGGACTAGCGGGGCCAATGAGCAGTTCTTC